This T cell receptor (beta chain) was recorded in a study of beta chain features in type 1 diabetes. The CDR3 consists of 16 residues. V lost 0 bases and J lost 0, with 12 bases in between. Germline CDR1 reads LGHNA; CDR2 reads YSLEER. The authors reverse transcribed all of the isolated RNA, so sequencing captured expressed TCRB transcripts. Some clones are missing from TCRdb's copy, which holds only in-frame ones; the method was immunoSEQ multiplex PCR. The repertoire consists of under 900,000 clones, with 17% occurring once and the leading ten covering around 0.02%. The sequenced sample consisted of naive CD4+ T cells from blood. This TCR was recovered from a young woman in good health. The chain recombines TRBV4-3 with TRBJ2-7, with D possibly TRBD2 on 6 matching bases. CDR3 residues: CASSQDLASVSYEQYF. The CDR3 coding sequence is TGCGCCAGCAGCCAAGATTTAGCTAGCGTCTCCTACGAGCAGTACTTC.